These 14 T cell receptor beta chains came from one sample sequenced in a study of early T cells in non-severe SARS-CoV-2 infection. TCRdb processed the 5' RACE reads anew with MiXCR; each CDR3 protein has one entry. Of over 75,000 distinct CDR3 sequences listed, about 12% are singletons. The specimen sequenced was whole blood. The receptor set was obtained from an adult who was a healthcare worker with PCR-confirmed SARS-CoV-2 infection or an uninfected control (not recorded which).

This clonotype has a count of ten or more. The V call is TRBV7-9, the J call TRBJ1-5; D call uncertain. This CDR3 contains 15 residues. V gave up 1 base and J gave up 0 bases, with 7 bases separating them. Germline assignment: CDR1 SEHNR and CDR2 FQNEAQ (reference sequence). CDR3 protein: CASSLGEVSNQPQHF. CDR3 in DNA: TGTGCCAGCAGCTTAGGTGAAGTTAGCAATCAGCCCCAGCATTTT.

V gene TRBV6-6 combines with J gene TRBJ2-2, with D possibly being TRBD2 (6 bases). The CDR3 length is 16 residues. Germline loops: CDR1 MNHNY, CDR2 SVGAGI (reference sequence). Between the trimmed V and J ends, which lost 6 bases and 2 bases, there was a span of 16 bases. The CDR3 DNA is TGTGCCAGCAGGACTCTGGGGGGACCCAACACCGGGGAGCTGTTTTTT. This translates into CASRTLGGPNTGELFF.

This clonotype was found many times. The genes are TRBV25-1 and TRBJ2-5; weak D call: TRBD1 (5 bases). CDR1 MGHDK and CDR2 SYGVNS come from the germline V gene. The CDR3 extends over 13 amino acids. Trimming shortened V by 5 bases and J by 4 bases, and 11 bases separated the two germline ends. CDR3 amino acids: CASSKGQGETQYF. The DNA of the CDR3 is TGTGCCAGCAGTAAGGGGCAGGGAGAGACCCAGTACTTC.

This clonotype has at least ten counts. The chain combines TRBV24-1 with TRBJ1-4; 7 bases line up with TRBD1. V lost 4 bases and J lost 8; bases outside the gene matches: 9. CDR1 KGHDR and CDR2 SFDVKD come from the germline V gene. This CDR3 contains 15 residues. The DNA of the CDR3 is TGTGCCACCAGTGACCCGACAGGGAGTGGAGAAAAACTGTTTTTT. This encodes CATSDPTGSGEKLFF.

This clonotype occurred many times. The gene calls are TRBV7-8 and TRBJ1-3; D ambiguous. Germline V gene sequence: CDR1 SGHVS, CDR2 FQNEAQ. CDR3 length equals 15 residues. The ends were cut back, 0 bases at V and 0 bases at J, with 6 bases in the middle. CDR3 bases: TGTGCCAGCAGCTTAGCGTCAGACTCTGGAAACACCATATATTTT. It translates to CASSLASDSGNTIYF.

The chain uses TRBV7-9 and TRBJ2-5; D might be TRBD2 (5 bases). Germline V gene lookup returns CDR1 SEHNR and CDR2 FQNEAQ (reference sequence). Trimming pared 5 bases from V and 5 bases from J, leaving 9 bases between. CDR3 length equals 12 residues. The CDR3 DNA reads TGTGCCAGCAGCCCGGACTCTGAGACCCAGTACTTC. Amino acid sequence: CASSPDSETQYF.

This clonotype was counted at least ten times. The V call is TRBV20-1, the J call TRBJ2-3; TRBD1 might be the D (6 bases). This CDR3 region has 17 residues. Germline V gives CDR1 DFQATT, CDR2 SNEGSKA (reference sequence). The germline V and J ends were trimmed by 2 bases and 4 bases, with 22 bases remaining between them. CDR3 residues: CSARYRDRPRGADTQYF. CDR3 DNA: TGCAGTGCTAGATACAGGGACCGACCCAGGGGTGCAGATACGCAGTATTTT.

This clonotype was counted a few times. The gene calls are TRBV11-2 and TRBJ2-3, with a weak D call TRBD1 (6 bases). The V gene lost 5 bases and the J gene lost 6 bases, with 18 bases spanning the gap. The CDR3 covers 15 residues. Germline V gives CDR1 SGHAT, CDR2 FQNNGV. The CDR3 spells CASSRDGQHEDTQYF. CDR3 bases: TGTGCCAGCAGCCGCGATGGACAGCATGAGGATACGCAGTATTTT.

This clonotype was observed at least ten times. The genes are TRBV7-2 and TRBJ2-2; D possibly corresponds to TRBD2 (6 bases). The CDR3 consists of 15 residues. Germline CDR1 and CDR2: SGHTA and FQGNSA. Trimming took off 3 bases at V and 2 bases at J, with 10 bases between the two ends. DNA for the CDR3: TGTGCCAGCAGCTTGACCGGGGGTAACACCGGGGAGCTGTTTTTT. The encoded protein is CASSLTGGNTGELFF.

The gene calls are TRBV28 and TRBJ2-2; the match to TRBD1 covers 7 bases. This CDR3 is 14 amino acids long. With 5 bases clipped from V and 6 bases from J, the junction kept 6 bases outside the gene matches. CDR1 and CDR2 from the germline V gene are MDHEN and SYDVKM. In DNA form, the CDR3 reads TGTGCCAGCAGTCGCGCCGACAGGGCCGGGGAGCTGTTTTTT. Amino acid sequence: CASSRADRAGELFF.

This clonotype turned up a few times. The V and J genes are TRBV28 and TRBJ1-2; 11 positions match TRBD1. The ends lost 4 bases at V and 7 bases at J; junction bases unmatched: 5. The CDR3 has 14 amino acids. CDR1 is MDHEN, CDR2 SYDVKM, per germline. The CDR3 loop reads CASSSAGTGGGYTF. The CDR3 region has the DNA TGTGCCAGCAGTTCCGCCGGGACAGGGGGTGGCTACACCTTC.

The V call is TRBV29-1, the J call TRBJ2-7; 8 bases are a match to TRBD1. V shed 6 bases and J 2 bases; nucleotides not matched to a gene: 6. This CDR3 has 13 residues. From germline, CDR1 is SQVTM and CDR2 ANQGSEA. CDR3 protein: CSVQTGDPYEQYF. CDR3 nucleotide sequence: TGCAGCGTCCAGACAGGGGACCCCTACGAGCAGTACTTC.

This clonotype appeared a few times. The chain carries TRBV11-2 and TRBJ1-4; no firm D call. Trimming shortened V by 1 base and J by 0 bases, and 12 bases separated the two germline ends. CDR1 is SGHAT, CDR2 FQNNGV, per germline. The CDR3 loop spans 17 amino acids. The CDR3: CASSLGRSLSTNEKLFF. Here the CDR3 DNA reads TGTGCCAGCAGCTTAGGGCGCTCACTCTCAACTAATGAAAAACTGTTTTTT.

This clonotype occurred many times. The V gene is TRBV20-1, the J gene TRBJ2-1; maybe TRBD2 (5 bases). Germline V lookup: CDR1 DFQATT, CDR2 SNEGSKA (reference sequence). The CDR3 has 12 residues. Trimming removed 2 bases at V and 9 bases at J, with 11 bases between. CDR3 in DNA: TGCAGTGCTAGATCACTAGGCATTGAGCAGTTCTTC. This sequence encodes CSARSLGIEQFF.